Below are 25 T cell receptor beta chains sequenced from a single sample in a study of shared clonotypes between healthy human individuals. The assay was immunoSEQ multiplex PCR, and TCRdb's table has in-frame clones only and misses some. The sample yields 850,000 to 1,100,000 clones, roughly 80% seen once. Material: memory CD4+ T cells from PBMCs. The sample's subset: CD45RA-negative fraction. The receptors come from a man aged 18 to 30 in good health. Some clones in this sample may be carry-over from other donors' samples.

A note on this clone: Just one base apart from a much larger clone, this may be a read error. This sequence joins TRBV15 and TRBJ2-1, with D unresolved. CDR1 LNHNV and CDR2 YYDKDF come from the germline V gene (reference sequence). This CDR3 has 15 residues. The germline V and J ends were trimmed by 0 bases and 5 bases, with 11 bases remaining between them. Here the CDR3 reads CATSRDFPLHNEQFF. CDR3 sequence (DNA): TGTGCCACCAGCAGAGATTTTCCGCTGCACAATGAGCAGTTCTTC.

The chain carries TRBV5-1 and TRBJ2-1; 8 nucleotides align to TRBD2. The CDR3 runs 14 residues. The germline V gene encodes CDR1 SGHRS and CDR2 YFSETQ. Trimming at V came to 1 base and at J to 8 bases, leaving 5 bases not matched to a gene. The CDR3 DNA reads TGCGCCAGCAGCTTGCCGGGAGGGTGGGATGAGCAGTTCTTC. Protein sequence: CASSLPGGWDEQFF.

This rearrangement joins TRBV4-1 to TRBJ1-1; D not resolved. V was pared by 4 bases and J by 0 bases, with 9 bases between. The germline gives CDR1 MGHRA, CDR2 YSYEKL. This CDR3 has 14 amino acids. The CDR3 loop is CASSPLRLNTEAFF. CDR3 DNA sequence: TGCGCCAGCAGCCCCCTACGGCTGAACACTGAAGCTTTCTTT.

The table lists this clone with a count of one. The rearrangement uses TRBV2 and TRBJ2-5; tentative D call: TRBD2 (6 bases). This CDR3 comprises 13 residues. Germline loops: CDR1 SNHLY, CDR2 FYNNEI. Trimming took off 4 bases at V and 2 bases at J, with 8 bases between the two ends. CDR3 region: CASSGDLQETQYF. The DNA of the CDR3 is TGTGCCAGCAGTGGGGACTTACAAGAGACCCAGTACTTC.

This clone was recorded only once. V and J are TRBV30 and TRBJ2-5; D unclear. Germline V gene sequence: CDR1 GTSNPN, CDR2 SVGIG (reference sequence). The CDR3 runs to 14 residues. The germline V and J ends were trimmed by 2 bases and 1 base, with 11 bases remaining between them. CDR3 sequence reads: CAWSPRLGQETQYF. The CDR3 nucleotides are TGTGCCTGGAGTCCCCGACTGGGCCAAGAGACCCAGTACTTC.

The chain couples TRBV5-1 to TRBJ2-4; 14 bases agree with TRBD2. J was trimmed by 10 bases and V by 4 bases; bases with no gene match: 4. The germline V gene encodes CDR1 SGHRS and CDR2 YFSETQ. This CDR3 is built from 14 residues. As DNA, the CDR3 is TGCGCCAGCAGCGCCGGACTAGCGGGGGGTATTCAGTACTTC. Amino acids: CASSAGLAGGIQYF.

This chain connects TRBV13 to TRBJ1-1; no clear D. The germline V and J ends were trimmed by 5 bases and 5 bases, with 18 bases remaining between them. Germline loops: CDR1 PRHDT, CDR2 FYEKMQ (reference sequence). The length of the CDR3 is 15 residues. In DNA form, the CDR3 reads TGTGCCAGCAGCCTCCTAGGGCCTACGGGGACTGAAGCTTTCTTT. Protein sequence: CASSLLGPTGTEAFF.

This clone was seen once. V gene TRBV18 combines with J gene TRBJ1-2; possibly TRBD1 for D (6 bases). Germline V gene lookup returns CDR1 KGHSH and CDR2 LQKENI. The CDR3 contains 16 residues. Trimming cost V 3 bases and J 1 base, with 15 bases left between them. CDR3 in DNA: TGTGCCAGCTCACCTACTCCGGGACACGATAACTATGGCTACACCTTC. It is translated as CASSPTPGHDNYGYTF.

The V call is TRBV21-1, the J call TRBJ2-1; TRBD2, the D gene given by the table, was not confirmed from the DNA. TRBV21-1 has pseudogene status. This CDR3 is 16 amino acids long. CDR3 in amino acids: CASSTYASGSYNEQFF. The CDR3 DNA reads as TGTGCCAGCAGCACTTACGCTAGCGGGTCCTACAATGAGCAGTTCTTC.

The V gene is TRBV5-1, the J gene TRBJ2-1, with 11 bases lining up with TRBD2. The CDR3 has 16 amino acids. Per the germline V gene, CDR1 is SGHRS and CDR2 is YFSETQ. Trimming removed 2 bases from V and 4 bases from J; junction bases left unmatched: 5. DNA of the CDR3: TGCGCCAGCAGCTTACTAGCGGGAGTGGGGTACAATGAGCAGTTCTTC. Amino acids: CASSLLAGVGYNEQFF.

As concerns this clone: The junction shows a germline mismatch at one end, possibly a read error. The chain uses TRBV28 and TRBJ2-1; the D is unclear. Germline CDR1 and CDR2: MDHEN and SYDVKM. The CDR3 contains 13 residues. The CDR3 nucleotides read TGTGCCAGCAGTTTCTCACGGTACAGTGAGCAGTTCTTC. Protein: CASSFSRYSEQFF. The whole variable domain, filled in from reference TRBV28 and TRBJ2-1, reads DVKVTQSSRYLVKRTGEKVFLECVQDMDHENMFWYRQDPGLGLRLIYFSYDVKMKEKGDIPEGYSVSREKKERFSLILESASTNQTSMYLCASSFSRYSEQFFGPGTRLTVL.

The chain uses TRBV28 and TRBJ1-2, with D possibly matching TRBD1 (6 bases). This CDR3 region has 14 residues. Trimming stripped 3 bases from V and 4 bases from J, with 12 bases between. The germline V gene encodes CDR1 MDHEN and CDR2 SYDVKM. The CDR3 DNA follows: TGTGCCAGCAGTTTGGTAACAGGGATCTATGGCTACACCTTC. Its translation: CASSLVTGIYGYTF.

With regard to this clone: At the DNA level, this CDR3 is encoded by other sequences in the same sample as well. The chain joins TRBV5-1 to TRBJ2-7, with 8 nucleotides matching TRBD2. The CDR3 is 17 amino acids. Germline CDR1 SGHRS, CDR2 YFSETQ. The ends lost 1 base at V and 4 bases at J; junction bases unmatched: 13. Here the CDR3 reads CASSLPQSGSGSYEQYF. The CDR3 DNA sequence: TGCGCCAGCAGCTTGCCTCAAAGCGGGAGTGGCTCTTACGAGCAGTACTTC.

This rearrangement joins TRBV5-4 to TRBJ1-5; maybe TRBD1 (6 bases). The CDR3 extends over 14 amino acids. Germline-derived CDR1 and CDR2 are SGHNT and YYREEE (reference sequence). The germline V and J ends were trimmed by 4 bases and 8 bases, with 16 bases remaining between them. CDR3 residues: CASSPEGGFEPQHF. The CDR3 nucleotides read TGTGCCAGCAGCCCGGAGGGGGGGTTCGAGCCCCAGCATTTT.

The genes are TRBV5-4 and TRBJ2-3, with a possible D match to TRBD1 (7 bases). Germline assignment: CDR1 SGHNT and CDR2 YYREEE (reference sequence). The V and J ends lost 3 bases and 5 bases respectively, with 13 bases between them. The CDR3 covers 14 residues. CDR3 amino acids: CASSSRQGGDTQYF. The DNA for the CDR3 is TGTGCCAGCAGCTCTAGACAGGGAGGAGATACGCAGTATTTT.

This chain uses TRBV4-3 with TRBJ2-7, with TRBD2 matching over 7 bases. This CDR3 region has 14 residues. V was clipped by 0 bases and J by 9 bases; unmatched bases: 8. The germline CDR1 and CDR2 sequences are LGHNA and YSLEER. The DNA of the CDR3 is TGCGCCAGCAGCCAAGATAGGGGCGGGAGACTGCAGTACTTC. This translates into CASSQDRGGRLQYF.

This chain uses TRBV7-6 with TRBJ2-1; 7 nucleotides match TRBD1. CDR3 length: 15 residues. The ends lost 5 bases at V and 0 bases at J; junction bases unmatched: 4. Germline-derived CDR1 and CDR2 are SGHVS and FNYEAQ. Written as DNA, the CDR3 is TGTGCCAGCAGCGGGCCAGGGGGCTCCTACAATGAGCAGTTCTTC. This translates into CASSGPGGSYNEQFF.

J is TRBJ2-1 and V is TRBV7-9; D gene ambiguous. The CDR3 runs to 14 residues. With 0 bases removed from V and 9 bases from J, the gap between germline ends came to 12 bases. Germline CDR1 reads SEHNR; CDR2 reads FQNEAQ (reference sequence). CDR3 sequence: CASSLAGTYAEQFF. CDR3 DNA: TGTGCCAGCAGCTTAGCGGGAACTTATGCTGAGCAGTTCTTC.

CDR3 nucleotide sequence: TGTGCCAGCAGTTTGCCCGGACGGTTCTACGAGCAGTACTTC. Amino acids: CASSLPGRFYEQYF. The V and J genes are TRBV28 and TRBJ2-7; D gene uncertain. This CDR3 is 14 amino acids long. Trimming cost V 3 bases and J 3 bases, with 12 bases left between them. Germline assignment: CDR1 MDHEN and CDR2 SYDVKM. Using reference TRBV28 and TRBJ2-7 for the parts outside the CDR3, the full variable domain is DVKVTQSSRYLVKRTGEKVFLECVQDMDHENMFWYRQDPGLGLRLIYFSYDVKMKEKGDIPEGYSVSREKKERFSLILESASTNQTSMYLCASSLPGRFYEQYFGPGTRLTVT.

The chain links TRBV13 to TRBJ2-2, with D possibly called TRBD1 or TRBD2 (5 bases each). The CDR3 consists of 16 residues. V shed 5 bases and J shed 0 bases, with 13 bases lying between them. Germline values: CDR1 PRHDT, CDR2 FYEKMQ (reference sequence). Here the CDR3 DNA reads TGTGCCAGCAGCCCCCGGGACGGGTCGAACACCGGGGAGCTGTTTTTT. The encoded protein is CASSPRDGSNTGELFF.

The chain's CDR3 is CASSSLGRAYTDTQYF. In DNA form, the CDR3 reads TGTGCCAGCAGTTCCCTCGGCCGGGCCTACACAGATACGCAGTATTTT. This chain uses TRBV28 with TRBJ2-3; D ambiguous. From germline, CDR1 is MDHEN and CDR2 SYDVKM. V was cut by 4 bases and J by 2 bases, with 16 bases left in between. The CDR3 is 16 residues long.

The chain uses TRBV7-8 and TRBJ1-2, with 8 bases that match TRBD1. The CDR3 consists of 14 residues. Per the germline V gene, CDR1 is SGHVS and CDR2 is FQNEAQ. V lost 2 bases and J lost 6; bases outside the gene matches: 5. CDR3 protein: CASSLTGQGDGYTF. As DNA, the CDR3 is TGTGCCAGCAGCTTAACCGGACAGGGTGATGGCTACACCTTC.

V and J are TRBV7-9 and TRBJ2-7; 9 positions match TRBD2. J was trimmed by 6 bases and V by 5 bases; bases with no gene match: 11. The CDR3 sequence is 15 residues long. Germline CDR1 SEHNR, CDR2 FQNEAQ (reference sequence). The CDR3 is CASSGLAGEAGEQYF. In nucleotides, the CDR3 is TGTGCCAGCAGCGGGTTAGCGGGAGAGGCAGGCGAGCAGTACTTC.

The rearrangement joins TRBV11-2 to TRBJ2-3, with TRBD1 identical over 7 bases. In germline, CDR1 is SGHAT, CDR2 FQNNGV. The ends lost 5 bases at V and 4 bases at J; junction bases unmatched: 9. The CDR3 extends over 15 amino acids. The CDR3 DNA reads TGTGCCAGCAGCACCATGACAGGGTTCCCAGATACGCAGTATTTT. Translated, it gives CASSTMTGFPDTQYF.

This chain connects TRBV7-2 to TRBJ2-5; D is unresolved. CDR1 and CDR2 (germline): SGHTA, FQGNSA. V dropped 0 bases and J dropped 5 bases, with 7 bases sitting between them. The CDR3 runs 13 residues. The CDR3 coding sequence is TGTGCCAGCAGCTTAGCGGTCATGGAGACCCAGTACTTC. Its protein product is CASSLAVMETQYF.